This T cell receptor beta chain is from a study of vaccination effects on CD4 cells after COVID-19. Profiled with immunoSEQ multiplex PCR; TCRdb holds only in-frame clones, not every one. The sample has 57,000 or so clones, less than 80% seen once. On this clone: The antigen is not known.

The ViraFEST assay expanded antigen-specific CD4+ T cells with viral peptide pools before sequencing. CD4+ T cell isolation took place after nine to eleven days of culture. Two-dose vaccination with either BNT162b2 or mRNA-1273 was given to the participants. Germline CDR1 reads SGHNT; CDR2 reads YYREEE (reference sequence). This CDR3 is 16 amino acids long. The J segment lost 6 bases and the V segment lost 0 bases, leaving 7 bases of the junction unmatched. This TCR was recovered from a human donor who received a COVID-19 vaccine. This sample comprised CD4+ T cells from PBMCs cultured with HCoV-229E spike peptides, obtained after COVID-19 vaccination. The chain has TRBV5-4 and TRBJ2-1; 9 nucleotides align to TRBD2. CDR3 DNA: TGTGCCAGCAGCTTGGCCTTAGCGGGGGTATTCAATGAGCAGTTCTTC. Translating it yields CASSLALAGVFNEQFF. The variable domain in full, completed from reference TRBV5-4 and TRBJ2-1, reads ETGVTQSPTHLIKTRGQQVTLRCSSQSGHNTVSWYQQALGQGPQFIFQYYREEENGRGNFPPRFSGLQFPNYSSELNVNALELDDSALYLCASSLALAGVFNEQFFGPGTRLTVL.